Shown below are 20 T cell receptor beta chains from a single sample sequenced in a study of T-cell reconstitution after alpha-beta-depleted transplantation in children. TCRbeta library preparation incorporated unique molecular identifiers. TCRdb ran MiXCR on the PCR reads and lists one entry per CDR3 protein. The data contain 400,000 to 450,000 distinct CDR3 sequences, over 40% of them singletons. The sample here was PBMCs, taken before TCRalphabeta/CD19-depleted stem cell transplant. The receptors come from a girl between 2 and 10 years old with aplastic anemia, due to receive a stem cell transplant.

This clonotype turned up a few times. The rearrangement joins TRBV27 to TRBJ2-2; D is ambiguous. The germline gives CDR1 MNHEY, CDR2 SMNVEV (reference sequence). V was pared by 0 bases and J by 7 bases, with 12 bases between. The CDR3 loop spans 15 amino acids. CDR3 DNA: TGTGCCAGCAGTTTATCGGGCAGCTTTGGCGGGGAGCTGTTTTTT. Its translation is CASSLSGSFGGELFF.

This clonotype has only a few counts. The junction shows a germline mismatch at one end, possibly a read error. V usage is TRBV6-2 or TRBV6-3 and J usage is TRBJ2-1, with 14 positions matching TRBD2. The germline gives CDR1 MNHEY, CDR2 SVGEGT. The length of the CDR3 is 16 residues. CDR3 sequence: CASSPGLAGVYTEQFF. Here the CDR3 DNA reads TGTGCCAGCAGCCCGGGACTAGCGGGAGTTTACACTGAGCAGTTCTTC.

The rearrangement uses TRBV5-8 and TRBJ2-5; tentative D call: TRBD2 (5 bases). V was cut by 4 bases and J by 1 base, with 11 bases left in between. CDR1 and CDR2 from the germline V gene are SGHTS and YDEGEE. This CDR3 contains 14 residues. The CDR3 sequence: CASSTLATQETQYF. CDR3 coding DNA: TGTGCCAGCAGCACCCTAGCCACCCAAGAGACCCAGTACTTC.

This clonotype was seen a single time. This rearrangement joins TRBV7-6 to TRBJ2-1; 8 nucleotides align to TRBD2. With V trimmed by 7 bases and J by 3 bases, 20 bases remained unmatched. This CDR3 contains 19 residues. Germline assignment: CDR1 SGHVS and CDR2 FNYEAQ. The CDR3 DNA reads as TGTGCCAGCAACCCCTACGATACTAGCGGTCCAAGCTTCTACAATGAGCAGTTCTTC. Amino acids: CASNPYDTSGPSFYNEQFF.

This clonotype was counted at least ten times. The chain has TRBV5-1 and TRBJ2-5; no clear D. Trimming removed 0 bases from V and 3 bases from J, with 6 bases in between. CDR1 is SGHRS and CDR2 is YFSETQ in the germline V gene. The CDR3 contains 13 residues. The CDR3 protein is CASSLVSEETQYF. The DNA for the CDR3 is TGCGCCAGCAGCTTGGTATCGGAAGAGACCCAGTACTTC. Full variable domain (rest looked up from reference TRBV5-1 and TRBJ2-5): KAGVTQTPRYLIKTRGQQVTLSCSPISGHRSVSWYQQTPGQGLQFLFEYFSETQRNKGNFPGRFSGRQFSNSRSEMNVSTLELGDSALYLCASSLVSEETQYFGPGTRLLVL.

The chain combines TRBV5-1 with TRBJ2-5; possibly TRBD1 for D (6 bases). This CDR3 has 13 residues. V was clipped by 4 bases and J by 2 bases, with 9 bases between them. CDR1 is SGHRS, CDR2 YFSETQ, per germline. The CDR3 nucleotides are TGCGCCAGCAGCATAGGACAGCAAGAGACCCAGTACTTC. It specifies CASSIGQQETQYF.

This clonotype appeared many times. V is TRBV5-1 and J is TRBJ1-3; D is possibly TRBD1 (6 bases). This CDR3 is 17 amino acids long. The V end was cut by 4 bases, the J end by 1 base, with 18 bases between. In germline, CDR1 is SGHRS, CDR2 YFSETQ. The CDR3 DNA reads as TGCGCCAGCAGCCAATTCAGCCCCACAGGGTCTGGAAACACCATATATTTT. This translates into CASSQFSPTGSGNTIYF.

Only a few counts were recorded for this clonotype. This chain uses TRBV7-9 with TRBJ1-1; D uncertain. Germline CDR1 SEHNR, CDR2 FQNEAQ (reference sequence). CDR3 size: 14 residues. V was trimmed by 5 bases and J by 0 bases, leaving 10 bases between them. The CDR3 bases are TGTGCCAGCAGCCCCACCGGCATGAACACTGAAGCTTTCTTT. It translates to CASSPTGMNTEAFF.

This chain connects TRBV5-4 to TRBJ2-2, with 8 bases aligning to TRBD2. The CDR3 runs 16 residues. V shed 3 bases, J shed 6 bases, and the junction held 10 bases outside the gene matches. Germline lookup yields CDR1 SGHNT and CDR2 YYREEE (reference sequence). The CDR3 DNA sequence: TGTGCCAGCAGCTCCGCGCGGGGGGCGCCAGCCGGGGAGCTGTTTTTT. The encoded protein is CASSSARGAPAGELFF.

This chain joins TRBV18 and TRBJ2-3; D ambiguous. The ends were cut back, 4 bases at V and 3 bases at J, with 8 bases in the middle. The V gene's germline CDR1 is KGHSH and CDR2 LQKENI. The CDR3 sequence is 13 residues long. This CDR3 is CASSRARTDTQYF. In DNA, the CDR3 is TGTGCCAGCTCACGGGCAAGGACAGATACGCAGTATTTT.

The chain employs TRBV6-2 or TRBV6-3 and TRBJ2-7; D is uncertain. CDR1 MNHEY and CDR2 SVGEGT come from the germline V gene. This CDR3 has 13 residues. Between the trimmed V and J ends, which lost 7 bases and 0 bases, there was a span of 10 bases. The CDR3: CASMLESSYEQYF. The CDR3 nucleotides read TGTGCCAGCATGCTAGAGAGCTCCTACGAGCAGTACTTC.

This rearrangement joins TRBV27 to TRBJ2-7; 7 bases map to TRBD1. The V segment lost 8 bases and the J segment 5 bases; nucleotides outside the gene matches: 15. This CDR3 is 15 amino acids long. CDR1 MNHEY and CDR2 SMNVEV come from the germline V gene (reference sequence). DNA of the CDR3: TGTGCCAGCGCCCTGTCGCGACAGGGTGCCCACGAGCAGTACTTC. Amino acid sequence: CASALSRQGAHEQYF.

The chain joins TRBV5-1 to TRBJ1-3; D remains ambiguous. Looked up from germline, CDR1 is SGHRS and CDR2 is YFSETQ. The length of the CDR3 is 15 residues. The germline V and J ends were trimmed by 0 bases and 0 bases, with 7 bases remaining between them. The CDR3 reads CASSLAGVSGNTIYF. DNA for the CDR3: TGCGCCAGCAGCTTGGCGGGCGTCTCTGGAAACACCATATATTTT.

The rearrangement joins TRBV6-5 to TRBJ1-3; D ambiguous. V lost 2 bases and J lost 4, with 9 bases in between. Germline V gene lookup returns CDR1 MNHEY and CDR2 SVGAGI. The CDR3 sequence is 14 residues long. This CDR3 reads CASSYMEGGNTIYF. DNA of the CDR3: TGTGCCAGCAGTTACATGGAAGGAGGAAACACCATATATTTT.

The sample holds many counts of this clonotype. CDR3 coding DNA: TGTGCCAGCTCAGCCGGGACAGTTAATCAGCCCCAGCATTTT. Its translation is CASSAGTVNQPQHF. The rearrangement uses TRBV18 and TRBJ1-5, with TRBD1 matching 7 bases. The CDR3 contains 14 residues. V gave up 5 bases and J gave up 4 bases; unmatched junction bases: 5. Germline V CDR1 and CDR2: KGHSH, LQKENI.

This chain connects TRBV12-3 or TRBV12-4 to TRBJ2-2, with TRBD1 identical over 9 bases. V was clipped by 2 bases and J by 8 bases; unmatched bases: 3. CDR3 length equals 14 residues. The CDR3 spells CASSLTGGGGELFF. CDR3 in DNA: TGTGCCAGCAGTTTAACAGGGGGCGGAGGGGAGCTGTTTTTT.

The V and J genes are TRBV20-1 and TRBJ2-7; D is possibly TRBD2 (7 bases). The germline V and J ends were trimmed by 6 bases and 3 bases, with 21 bases remaining between them. The CDR3 runs 15 residues. Germline CDR1 DFQATT, CDR2 SNEGSKA (reference sequence). CDR3 loop: CSANRGGARVYEQYF. DNA for the CDR3: TGCAGTGCCAATAGAGGGGGGGCACGAGTCTACGAGCAGTACTTC.

This clonotype occurred a few times. V and J are TRBV4-3 and TRBJ1-6; weak D call: TRBD1 (6 bases). From germline, CDR1 is LGHNA and CDR2 YSLEER. This CDR3 is built from 16 residues. The ends were cut back, 1 base at V and 5 bases at J, with 12 bases in the middle. The chain's CDR3 is CASSQGTALDNSPLHF. DNA of the CDR3: TGCGCCAGCAGCCAAGGGACAGCGCTGGATAATTCACCCCTCCACTTT.

The J gene is TRBJ1-2, the V gene TRBV28, with D possibly TRBD1 on 5 matching bases. This CDR3 spans 13 amino acids. V dropped 6 bases and J dropped 3 bases, with 11 bases sitting between them. CDR1 is MDHEN and CDR2 is SYDVKM in the germline V gene. CDR3 DNA: TGTGCCAGCAGGAACTTAGGGGACTATGGCTACACCTTC. Amino acids: CASRNLGDYGYTF.

This clonotype was picked up a small number of times. The chain carries TRBV7-3 and TRBJ1-1; tentative D call: TRBD1 (5 bases). The V gene's germline CDR1 is SGHTA and CDR2 FQGTGA. The V gene lost 4 bases and the J gene lost 3 bases, with 18 bases spanning the gap. This CDR3 contains 16 residues. This chain's CDR3 is CASSSGGGISDTEAFF. The CDR3 bases are TGTGCCAGCAGCTCCGGGGGAGGGATTTCGGACACTGAAGCTTTCTTT. The full variable domain, its missing parts supplied by reference TRBV7-3 and TRBJ1-1, is GAGVSQTPSNKVTEKGKYVELRCDPISGHTALYWYRQSLGQGPEFLIYFQGTGAADDSGLPNDRFFAVRPEGSVSTLKIQRTERGDSAVYLCASSSGGGISDTEAFFGQGTRLTVV.